The clone carrying this T cell receptor beta chain was counted between two and nine times. CDR1 is SGDLS, CDR2 YYNGEE, per germline. V gave up 0 bases and J gave up 4 bases; unmatched junction bases: 9. The CDR3 totals 18 residues. Generated by immunoSEQ multiplex PCR, the TCRdb table keeps only in-frame clones and is missing some. The sample lists around 130,000 clones, 90% to 95% occurring once. The sample originates from a study of T cell changes during pregnancy in multiple sclerosis. This chain links TRBV9 with TRBJ2-1, with TRBD2 matching over 11 bases. The specimen was peripheral blood, collected before pregnancy. The sequence derives from a female donor with multiple sclerosis, enrolled in a pregnancy study. The CDR3 protein is CASSVARGSGRGYNEQFF. As DNA, the CDR3 is TGTGCCAGCAGCGTAGCTCGGGGTAGCGGGAGGGGATACAATGAGCAGTTCTTC.